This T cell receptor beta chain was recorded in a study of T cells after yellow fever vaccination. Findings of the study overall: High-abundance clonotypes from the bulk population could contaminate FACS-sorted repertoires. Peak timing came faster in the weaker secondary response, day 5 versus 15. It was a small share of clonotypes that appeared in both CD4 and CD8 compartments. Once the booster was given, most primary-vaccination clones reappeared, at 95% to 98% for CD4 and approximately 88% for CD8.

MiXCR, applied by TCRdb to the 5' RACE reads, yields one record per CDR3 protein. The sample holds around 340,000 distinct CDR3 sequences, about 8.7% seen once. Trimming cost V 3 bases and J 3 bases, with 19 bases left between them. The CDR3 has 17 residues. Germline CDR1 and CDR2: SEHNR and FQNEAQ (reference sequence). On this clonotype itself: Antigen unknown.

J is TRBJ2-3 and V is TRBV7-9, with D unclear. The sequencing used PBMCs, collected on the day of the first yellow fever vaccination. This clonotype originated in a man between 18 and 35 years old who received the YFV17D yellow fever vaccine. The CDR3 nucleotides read TGTGCCAGCAGCTTCCCCCTTCGTCGACTCGGGACAGATACGCAGTATTTT. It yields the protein CASSFPLRRLGTDTQYF.